These T cell receptor beta chains were read from a single sample in a study of blood T cell repertoires in COVID-19. Assay: immunoSEQ multiplex PCR; the TCRdb copy retains only in-frame clones and omits some. The sample consists of about 160,000 clones, approximately 86% of them appearing once. Specimen: peripheral blood. The source of these receptors is a woman in her sixties or seventies with active or convalescent COVID-19. The CDR3 runs from the conserved cysteine through the conserved F or W. A D gene is named only where the DNA matches it firmly. The listing skips clone size in some rows; elsewhere it reads once, few, many or a size class.

v_gene	abundance	j_gene	d_gene	len	CDR3nt	CDR3aa
TRBV12-5	once	TRBJ1-6	-	17	TGTGCTAGTGGGAACCCCAGGGAAACCCTCTATAATTCACCCCTCCACTTT	CASGNPRETLYNSPLHF
TRBV30	-	TRBJ2-7	-	11	TGTGCCTGGAGCCGGGCAGGGGAGCAGTACTTC	CAWSRAGEQYF
TRBV6-5	-	TRBJ2-3	-	16	TGTGCCAGCAGTTCCGTGGGGGGGGCCTGGACAGATACGCAGTATTTT	CASSSVGGAWTDTQYF
TRBV7-2	-	TRBJ2-7	-	14	TGTGCCAGCAGCTTAGCCAGGGGTCTCGACGAGCAGTACTTC	CASSLARGLDEQYF
TRBV12-3/TRBV12-4	-	TRBJ1-1	-	12	TGTGCCAGCAGTTTCGCAGGCACTGAAGCTTTCTTT	CASSFAGTEAFF
TRBV11-3	-	TRBJ1-1	-	13	TGTGCCAGCAGCCTAGAGGGGAGCACTGAAGCTTTCTTT	CASSLEGSTEAFF
TRBV18	-	TRBJ1-2	-	11	TGTGCCAGCTCACCAGGGAGTGGCTACACCTTC	CASSPGSGYTF
TRBV5-1	once	TRBJ2-2	TRBD1	16	TGCGCCAGCAGCTTAGAAGGGGGCGCAAACACCGGGGAGCTGTTTTTT	CASSLEGGANTGELFF
TRBV13	-	TRBJ2-2	TRBD1	15	TGTGCCAGCAGCCTGTGGGACAGCAACACCGGGGAGCTGTTTTTT	CASSLWDSNTGELFF
TRBV10-3	-	TRBJ1-2	-	15	TGTGCCATCAGTGAGCCAGGGGTATTTAACTATGGCTACACCTTC	CAISEPGVFNYGYTF
TRBV18	-	TRBJ1-1	TRBD1	14	TGTGCCAGCTCACAATCCGGGACAGCCACTGAAGCTTTCTTT	CASSQSGTATEAFF
TRBV10-3	-	TRBJ2-3	TRBD1	14	TGTGCCATCAGTGAGGAAGGGGGCGAAGATACGCAGTATTTT	CAISEEGGEDTQYF
TRBV7-8	-	TRBJ1-5	-	17	TGTGCCAGCAGCTTAGCTCACAGGAGCCCTGACAATCAGCCCCAGCATTTT	CASSLAHRSPDNQPQHF
TRBV20-1	-	TRBJ1-2	-	13	TGCAGTGCTAGTCCGCATGGAGGCTATGGCTACACCTTC	CSASPHGGYGYTF
TRBV18	-	TRBJ1-1	-	15	TGTGCCAGCTCACCCAGACAGACGATGAACACTGAAGCTTTCTTT	CASSPRQTMNTEAFF
TRBV6-2/TRBV6-3	-	TRBJ2-5	TRBD2	16	TGTGCCAGCAGTTACGGGCTAGCGGGGGGCCAAGAGACCCAGTACTTC	CASSYGLAGGQETQYF
TRBV19	-	TRBJ1-1	TRBD1	16	TGTGCTACCCGGGACAGGGGTCGCTACGTAGACACTGAAGCTTTCTTT	CATRDRGRYVDTEAFF
TRBV12-3/TRBV12-4	-	TRBJ1-1	TRBD1	13	TGTGCCAGCAGTGACAGGGGCTACACTGAAGCTTTCTTT	CASSDRGYTEAFF
TRBV18	-	TRBJ1-5	-	16	TGTGCCAGCTCTCAAAATGGACAGAATAGCAATCAGCCCCAGCATTTT	CASSQNGQNSNQPQHF
TRBV6-5	-	TRBJ2-7	-	13	TGTGCCAGCACCCCGAGGGGGTCCTACGAGCAGTACTTC	CASTPRGSYEQYF
TRBV15	-	TRBJ2-1	-	12	TGTGCCACCAGCACAATCTACAATGAGCAGTTCTTC	CATSTIYNEQFF
TRBV4-3	-	TRBJ1-2	TRBD1	15	TGCGCCAGCAGCCAAGTTGGGACAGGAAACTATGGCTACACCTTC	CASSQVGTGNYGYTF
TRBV19	few	TRBJ1-6	-	12	TGTGCCAGTCGGGACATTAATTCACCCCTCCACTTT	CASRDINSPLHF
TRBV5-8	-	TRBJ2-4	-	16	TGTGCCAGCAGCCGCGGCGGGGTACCGGCCAAAAACATTCAGTACTTC	CASSRGGVPAKNIQYF
TRBV10-3	-	TRBJ1-4	-	14	TGTGCCATCAGTGATGGGGACATAAATGAAAAACTGTTTTTT	CAISDGDINEKLFF
TRBV10-3	-	TRBJ2-7	TRBD1	15	TGTGCCATCAGTGCTTCCCGGGACAGAGCCTACGAGCAGTACTTC	CAISASRDRAYEQYF
TRBV2	-	TRBJ2-5	TRBD2	14	TGTGCCAGCAGTGGGGGACTAGCTAGAGAGACCCAGTACTTC	CASSGGLARETQYF
TRBV5-1	once	TRBJ2-1	TRBD2	18	TGCGCCAGCCGCGACAGACTAGCGGGGGGGCAAACCTACAATGAGCAGTTCTTC	CASRDRLAGGQTYNEQFF
TRBV7-9	once	TRBJ2-1	TRBD2	16	TGTGCCAGCAGCCATTCTCTAGCGGGTGGGGGGAATGAGCAGTTCTTC	CASSHSLAGGGNEQFF
TRBV18	-	TRBJ1-5	TRBD1	15	TGTGCCAGCTCACCCGCGACAGGGGGAGATCAGCCCCAGCATTTT	CASSPATGGDQPQHF
TRBV6-5	-	TRBJ1-3	TRBD1	15	TGTGCCAGCAGATTCGGGACAGGGACTGGAAACACCATATATTTT	CASRFGTGTGNTIYF
TRBV6-5	few	TRBJ2-7	-	14	TGTGCCAGCAGTACGAGGACAGCCTCCTACGAGCAGTACTTC	CASSTRTASYEQYF
TRBV6-1	-	TRBJ1-6	TRBD1	15	TGTGCCAGCAGTGAGATGGCAACAGGGGGTAAAACGCCGAGGTTT	CASSEMATGGKTPRF
TRBV18	many	TRBJ1-2	TRBD1	16	TGTGCCAGCTCAAGTATAGGGACAGGGCGTAGGAGTGGCTACACCTTC	CASSSIGTGRRSGYTF
TRBV5-6	-	TRBJ1-2	-	12	TGTGCCAGCAGCTTGGCCAGCTATGGCTACACCTTC	CASSLASYGYTF
TRBV9	-	TRBJ2-7	-	16	TGTGCCAGCAGCGTAGATCCGTCAAGAAGGGGTTACGAGCAGTACTTC	CASSVDPSRRGYEQYF
TRBV7-3	-	TRBJ2-2	-	15	TGTGCCAGCGCCAAAGGGACAACGAACACCGGGGAGCTGTTTTTT	CASAKGTTNTGELFF
TRBV5-1	-	TRBJ2-5	-	15	TGCGCCAGCAGCTTGGGGGGTACGGGGCAAGAGACCCAGTACTTC	CASSLGGTGQETQYF
TRBV5-1	few	TRBJ2-1	TRBD1	17	TGCGCCAGCAGCTTCGGACAGGGGGGGCTCTCCTACAATGAGCAGTTCTTC	CASSFGQGGLSYNEQFF
TRBV10-1	few	TRBJ2-3	-	17	TGCGCCAGCAGCCAGCGGGTGCAAAAGGGTTCGACAGATACGCAGTATTTT	CASSQRVQKGSTDTQYF
TRBV3-1/TRBV3-2	-	TRBJ1-2	TRBD1	14	TGTGCCAGCAGCCAATATCAGGGGGGCTATGGCTACACCTTC	CASSQYQGGYGYTF
TRBV4-3	-	TRBJ2-2	-	15	TGCGCCAGCAGCCAATCCGGGTTAGGCACCGGGGAGCTGTTTTTT	CASSQSGLGTGELFF
TRBV5-6	once	TRBJ1-5	TRBD1	13	TGTGCCAGCAGCTCCCGGACAGGGAAGCCCCAGCATTTT	CASSSRTGKPQHF
TRBV9	-	TRBJ1-5	-	15	TGTGCCAGCAGCGTGGGACATTCTAGCAATCAGCCCCAGCATTTT	CASSVGHSSNQPQHF
TRBV30	-	TRBJ1-1	-	12	TGTGCCTGGGCCAGGGAAGGCACTGAAGCTTTCTTT	CAWAREGTEAFF
TRBV7-8	-	TRBJ2-7	-	16	TGTGCCAGCAGCTTAGCTCGAGGACGGGACACCTACGAGCAGTACTTC	CASSLARGRDTYEQYF
TRBV7-3	-	TRBJ1-2	-	13	TGTGCCAGCAGCCCCCAGGGGAACTATGGCTACACCTTC	CASSPQGNYGYTF
TRBV6-4	-	TRBJ1-5	-	13	TGTGCCAGCAGTGACCAGGTTGGGCAGCCCCAGCATTTT	CASSDQVGQPQHF
TRBV2	-	TRBJ2-7	-	13	TGTGCCAGCAGGGACAGTCAAATCTACGAGCAGTACTTC	CASRDSQIYEQYF
TRBV9	-	TRBJ1-5	-	15	TGTGCCAGCAGCGGTTCTGACGGGGGCAATCAGCCCCAGCATTTT	CASSGSDGGNQPQHF
TRBV9	-	TRBJ1-6	TRBD1	16	TGTGCCAGCAGCGTAGAGGGTGGGGACAGGGGGCCACCCCTCCACTTT	CASSVEGGDRGPPLHF
TRBV12-5	-	TRBJ1-1	-	17	TGTGCTAGTGGTTTGGCCAATAGGCGGCAGCGACACACTGAAGCTTTCTTT	CASGLANRRQRHTEAFF